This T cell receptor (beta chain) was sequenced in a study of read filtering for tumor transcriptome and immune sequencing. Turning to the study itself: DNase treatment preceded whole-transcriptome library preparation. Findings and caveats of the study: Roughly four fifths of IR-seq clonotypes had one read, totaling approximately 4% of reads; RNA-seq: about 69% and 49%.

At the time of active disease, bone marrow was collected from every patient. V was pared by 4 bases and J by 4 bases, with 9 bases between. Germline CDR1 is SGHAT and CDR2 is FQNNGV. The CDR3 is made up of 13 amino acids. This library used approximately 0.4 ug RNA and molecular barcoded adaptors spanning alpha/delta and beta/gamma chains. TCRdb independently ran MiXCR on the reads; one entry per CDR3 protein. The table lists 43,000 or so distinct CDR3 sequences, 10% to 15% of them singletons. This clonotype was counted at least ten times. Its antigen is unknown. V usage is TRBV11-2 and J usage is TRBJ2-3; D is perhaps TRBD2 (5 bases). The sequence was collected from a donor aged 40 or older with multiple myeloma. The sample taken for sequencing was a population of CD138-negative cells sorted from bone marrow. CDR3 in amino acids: CASSSRRPDTQYF. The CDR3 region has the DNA TGTGCCAGCAGCTCCCGGAGGCCAGATACGCAGTATTTT.